The source of this T cell receptor beta chain is a study of CD4 and CD8 cells across lung adenocarcinoma regions. A few counts support this clonotype. In TCRdb, the PCR reads were re-called with MiXCR into one record per CDR3 protein. The repertoire includes around 20,000 distinct CDR3 sequences, roughly 50% of them detected once, and approximately 18% sits in the top ten. Donors had localized lung adenocarcinoma, a non-small cell lung cancer. Deletions cut 5 bases from V and 5 bases from J, with 10 bases between. The CDR3 covers 13 residues. From germline, CDR1 is SGHTA and CDR2 FQGTGA. This clonotype was obtained from a male donor with lung adenocarcinoma. The CD4 and CD8 labels of this study may be unreliable. The V gene is TRBV7-3, the J gene TRBJ2-1, with D unresolved. Sequenced material: CD4+ T cells from the margin of a lung tumor. The CDR3 DNA sequence: TGTGCCAGCAGCCCCGGGCCCAACAATGAGCAGTTCTTC. The encoded protein is CASSPGPNNEQFF.